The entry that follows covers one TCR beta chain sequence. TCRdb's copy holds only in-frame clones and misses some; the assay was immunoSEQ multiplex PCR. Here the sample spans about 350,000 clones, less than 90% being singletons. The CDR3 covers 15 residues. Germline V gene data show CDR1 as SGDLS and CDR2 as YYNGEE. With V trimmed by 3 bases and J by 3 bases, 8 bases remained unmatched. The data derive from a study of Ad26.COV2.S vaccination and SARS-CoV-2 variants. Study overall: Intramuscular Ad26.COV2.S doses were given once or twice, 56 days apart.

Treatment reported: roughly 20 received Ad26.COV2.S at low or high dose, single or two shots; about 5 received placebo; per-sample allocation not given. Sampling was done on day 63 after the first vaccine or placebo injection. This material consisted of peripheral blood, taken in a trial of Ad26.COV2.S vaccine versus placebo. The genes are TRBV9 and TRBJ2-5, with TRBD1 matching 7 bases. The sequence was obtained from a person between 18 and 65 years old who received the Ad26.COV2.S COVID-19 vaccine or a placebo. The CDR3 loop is CASSAARTGKETQYF. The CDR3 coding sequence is TGTGCCAGCAGCGCCGCACGGACAGGAAAAGAGACCCAGTACTTC.